The source of this T cell receptor beta chain is a study of shared clonotypes between healthy human individuals (dated by TCRdb to the early 2020s). The study in broad terms: The cohort comprised two women and a few men aged 18 to 49 years. Blood TCR repertoires of roughly 5 healthy adults were deeply sequenced to estimate repertoire size and the extent of clonotype sharing between individuals. For each donor, CD4 naive and CD4 memory were each given three plates, CD8 naive was given two plates, and CD8 memory was given one plate. Leukapheresis yielded between about 0.85 and 10 billion PBMCs per donor. Libraries were prepared and TCR repertoires were sequenced by different laboratories using diverse techniques, in order to increase sequencing depth and limit assay-specific biases.

TCR CDR3 regions were amplified from genomic DNA by multiplex PCR using the deep immunoSEQ assay. Extracted genomic DNA from each cell subset was spread evenly across all wells of several immunoSEQ 96-well plates, with each plate serving as a replicate. For sorted subsets, around 200 ng genomic DNA, equal to 30,000 to 35,000 T cell genomes, was loaded into each replicate PCR. Purified libraries were measured with a Qubit 3.0 fluorometer, size-checked on a Bioanalyzer 2100, and measured again with the KAPA Library Quantification kit. A separate single-read 150-cycle Illumina NextSeq 550 flow cell was used to sequence each immunoSEQ 96-well plate. The authors processed their data as follows. Because only junctional sequences without quality scores were contained in the immunoSEQ output, filtering matching that applied to full-length reads could not be performed. Sequences were annotated with PyIR, a Python wrapper for IgBLAST v1.9, using IMGT germline references to assign V/J genes and CDR3. Any read was removed if the V/J assignment was weak (E-value above 1e-6), the CDR3 was missing, or the read contained stop codons, out-of-frame junctions, or ambiguous translated residues. V3J clonotypes were defined by identical inferred V gene, J gene, and CDR3 amino acid sequence. Percentage overlap between repertoires was calculated by dividing the number of shared unique clonotypes by the size of the smaller repertoire. Three approaches were used to assess repertoire richness: RTK rarefaction, the Chao1 estimator, and Recon v2.1 estimates of unobserved clonotypes. For all TCRbeta clonotypes obtained by the gDNA method from a few donors, generation probabilities were computed with OLGA. TCRdb took this table from immuneACCESS and kept in-frame rearrangements with V and J called. Such tables lack part of the clones; where checked against another copy, unresolved V genes explain under half of the gap, and the rest is unexplained. That table supplies the V and J calls and clone size; D and trimming were determined from the DNA. For this sample there are about 1.1 million clones; 77% appear just once. Approximately 0.95% of the sample comes from the top ten.

Results the study describes overall, beyond this receptor: Because the study included a small number of donors, the genetic and exposure-history diversity represented was limited. Sampling was limited to blood, and TCR repertoires in tissue likely differ from TCR repertoires in blood. Compared with non-shared clonotypes, clonotypes shared by all four sorted-subset donors had higher generation probabilities. Based on pairwise subsampling, the degree of clonotype sharing among donors was expected to be affected by sequencing depth. Rarefaction of sorted-subset datasets indicated incomplete sequencing despite the large sequencing depth. Naive subsets generally had larger estimated clonotype richness than memory subsets did. When a handful of donors were compared, the shared fraction of clonotypes was 5% to 6.5% for naive CD4, around 3.5% for naive CD8, 2% to 2.5% for memory CD4, and approximately 0.4% for memory CD8.

The donors were healthy, HIV-negative adults who had no recently reported acute infections or vaccinations. Every donor was a Caucasian adult residing in Nashville, Tennessee, USA. CD4+ T cells were enriched through magnetic negative selection, after which naive cells were positively selected on CD45RA and the remaining negative fraction served as the memory subset. After blood collection by leukapheresis, PBMCs were isolated using Ficoll-Histopaque density gradient centrifugation and then cryopreserved in the vapor phase of liquid nitrogen. Purity and quantity of every magnetically sorted T cell population were checked by analytical flow cytometry. Each sorted fraction had its genomic DNA isolated and then quantified by UV absorbance on a Nanodrop 2000c. Notes on this clone: Its antigen target is currently unknown. No clone much larger than this one lies a single base away; base qualities are absent.

Reading the germline V gene gives CDR1 SGHRS and CDR2 YFSETQ. A distance of 9 bases separates the germline ends of V and J, which lose 4 bases and 2 bases respectively. CDR3 length: 14 amino acids, cysteine to phenylalanine. The CDR3 DNA has 42 bases and is translated from base 1. The clonotype originates from a man between 18 and 29 years old in good health. Some clones in this sample may be carry-over from other donors' samples. Sequenced sample: memory CD4+ T cells from PBMCs. In light of the paper, this sample's cell subset or site label describes: CD45RA-negative fraction. This chain is built from TRBV5-1 and TRBJ2-2, with TRBD1 perhaps the D gene, on 6 matching bases. The nucleotide sequence is given as TGCGCCAGCAGCCAGGGGACCAACACCGGGGAGCTGTTTTTT. Translated, this gives CASSQGTNTGELFF.